This is a list of T cell receptor beta chains from one sample in a study of shared clonotypes between healthy human individuals. Libraries were prepared by immunoSEQ multiplex PCR; TCRdb keeps only in-frame clonotypes and omits some of them. The table includes some 2.4 million clones, more than 85% detected once. What was sequenced was naive CD4+ T cells from PBMCs. These receptors came from a man between 18 and 29 years old in good health. Some clones in this sample may be carry-over from other donors' samples. Both conserved end residues are part of each CDR3. Fields, in order: CDR3 protein, CDR3 DNA, D gene, clone size, J gene, V gene. A D gene is named only where the DNA matches it firmly. Clone size is shown for a subset of rows, as once, few, many or a class of expanded clone.

CDR3: CASSDLGAFGEQFF
DNA: TGTGCCAGCAGTGATTTGGGGGCCTTTGGTGAGCAGTTCTTC
D: .
size: .
J: TRBJ2-1
V: TRBV6-1

CDR3: CASRGLAGTTDTQYF
DNA: TGTGCCAGCAGAGGTTTAGCGGGCACCACAGATACGCAGTATTTT
D: TRBD2
size: .
J: TRBJ2-3
V: TRBV6-6

CDR3: CASSLSGDTQYF
DNA: TGTGCCAGCAGTTTATCAGGGGATACGCAGTATTTT
D: .
size: .
J: TRBJ2-3
V: TRBV28

CDR3: CASSPNRGGEQFF
DNA: TGTGCCAGCTCACCGAACAGGGGAGGTGAGCAGTTCTTC
D: .
size: .
J: TRBJ2-1
V: TRBV18

CDR3: CASSVQAGGEETQYF
DNA: TGCGCCAGCAGTGTTCAAGCGGGAGGGGAGGAGACCCAGTACTTC
D: TRBD2
size: .
J: TRBJ2-5
V: TRBV5-1

CDR3: CASSPKSYNEQFF
DNA: TGTGCCAGCAGTCCGAAATCCTACAATGAGCAGTTCTTC
D: .
size: .
J: TRBJ2-1
V: TRBV6-6

CDR3: CAWSLPGTYGYTF
DNA: TGTGCCTGGAGTCTTCCGGGGACCTATGGCTACACCTTC
D: .
size: .
J: TRBJ1-2
V: TRBV30

CDR3: CASSLGLGSGNTIYF
DNA: TGTGCCAGCAGCTTAGGTCTGGGCTCTGGAAACACCATATATTTT
D: .
size: once
J: TRBJ1-3
V: TRBV11-2

CDR3: CASSAPGTGRETQYF
DNA: TGTGCCAGCAGTGCCCCCGGGACAGGCCGGGAGACCCAGTACTTC
D: TRBD1
size: .
J: TRBJ2-5
V: TRBV6-5

CDR3: CASSGGRGQGNQPQHF
DNA: TGTGCCAGCAGTGGAGGTAGGGGACAGGGGAATCAGCCCCAGCATTTT
D: TRBD1
size: .
J: TRBJ1-5
V: TRBV2

CDR3: CASSDRISRSGNTIYF
DNA: TGTGCCAGCAGTGACAGAATTAGTAGGTCTGGAAACACCATATATTTT
D: .
size: .
J: TRBJ1-3
V: TRBV6-1

CDR3: CASSRRGDTQYF
DNA: TGTGCCAGCAGCAGGCGGGGAGATACGCAGTATTTT
D: .
size: .
J: TRBJ2-3
V: TRBV5-4

CDR3: CASRHPGLPDTGELFF
DNA: TGTGCCAGCAGGCACCCGGGACTACCAGACACCGGGGAGCTGTTTTTT
D: TRBD2
size: .
J: TRBJ2-2
V: TRBV7-2

CDR3: CASSPRGRSYEQYF
DNA: TGTGCCAGCAGCCCCAGGGGGCGCAGCTACGAGCAGTACTTC
D: TRBD1
size: .
J: TRBJ2-7
V: TRBV7-8

CDR3: CASRWDRSYEQYF
DNA: TGCGCCAGCAGGTGGGACAGATCCTACGAGCAGTACTTC
D: TRBD1
size: .
J: TRBJ2-7
V: TRBV5-1

CDR3: CAWRPTNEKLFF
DNA: TGTGCCTGGAGACCGACTAATGAAAAACTGTTTTTT
D: .
size: .
J: TRBJ1-4
V: TRBV30

CDR3: CAWSGYGNQFF
DNA: TGTGCCTGGAGCGGGTATGGGAATCAGTTCTTC
D: .
size: .
J: TRBJ2-1
V: TRBV30

CDR3: CASSGDGRREKLFF
DNA: TGTGCCAGCAGCGGCGACGGAAGGAGGGAAAAACTGTTTTTT
D: .
size: .
J: TRBJ1-4
V: TRBV2

CDR3: CASSRLGQESGGNTIYF
DNA: TGCGCCAGCAGCCGACTTGGACAGGAGTCTGGAGGAAACACCATATATTTT
D: TRBD1
size: .
J: TRBJ1-3
V: TRBV4-1

CDR3: CASSPRAYNEQFF
DNA: TGTGCCAGCAGCCCCCGGGCGTACAATGAGCAGTTCTTC
D: .
size: .
J: TRBJ2-1
V: TRBV9

CDR3: CASSPRDPGREQYF
DNA: TGTGCCAGCAGCCCCCGGGACCCCGGCCGCGAGCAGTACTTC
D: .
size: .
J: TRBJ2-7
V: TRBV7-2

CDR3: CASSPGLPRGEQFF
DNA: TGTGCCAGCAGCCCCGGCCTTCCCCGGGGTGAGCAGTTCTTC
D: .
size: .
J: TRBJ2-1
V: TRBV5-4

CDR3: CASSVSRDRLLTGELFF
DNA: TGTGCCAGCAGCGTGTCCCGGGACAGGCTTTTGACCGGGGAGCTGTTTTTT
D: TRBD1
size: .
J: TRBJ2-2
V: TRBV27

CDR3: CATQGQSNQPQHF
DNA: TGTGCCACGCAGGGACAGAGCAATCAGCCCCAGCATTTT
D: TRBD1
size: .
J: TRBJ1-5
V: TRBV7-2

CDR3: CASAPGFQETQYF
DNA: TGTGCCAGCGCCCCTGGGTTCCAAGAGACCCAGTACTTC
D: .
size: .
J: TRBJ2-5
V: TRBV11-2

CDR3: CASSLSLGETQYF
DNA: TGTGCCAGCAGCTTATCTCTCGGGGAGACCCAGTACTTC
D: .
size: .
J: TRBJ2-5
V: TRBV7-3

CDR3: CASSPRVEPTSRETQYF
DNA: TGTGCCAGCAGTCCACGCGTCGAGCCTACAAGTAGGGAGACCCAGTACTTC
D: .
size: .
J: TRBJ2-5
V: TRBV28

CDR3: CASSSSPTPYNEQFF
DNA: TGTGCCAGCAGCTCTAGCCCAACACCCTACAATGAGCAGTTCTTC
D: .
size: .
J: TRBJ2-1
V: TRBV6-1

CDR3: CASRPGTLNQPQHF
DNA: TGTGCCAGCAGACCCGGGACACTGAATCAGCCCCAGCATTTT
D: .
size: .
J: TRBJ1-5
V: TRBV7-8

CDR3: CASTDLAGELFF
DNA: TGTGCCAGCACCGACTTAGCCGGGGAGCTGTTTTTT
D: .
size: .
J: TRBJ2-2
V: TRBV5-4

CDR3: CASSEGWGPSTDTQYF
DNA: TGTGCCAGCAGTGAAGGATGGGGGCCTAGCACAGATACGCAGTATTTT
D: .
size: .
J: TRBJ2-3
V: TRBV6-1

CDR3: CASSQDVGIYATNEKLFF
DNA: TGTGCCAGCAGCCAAGATGTGGGGATCTATGCAACTAATGAAAAACTGTTTTTT
D: .
size: once
J: TRBJ1-4
V: TRBV14

CDR3: CASSPDGTSGDTQYF
DNA: TGCGCCAGCAGCCCGGACGGGACTAGCGGAGATACGCAGTATTTT
D: TRBD2
size: .
J: TRBJ2-3
V: TRBV5-1

CDR3: CASSFAGSSYEQYF
DNA: TGTGCCAGCAGTTTCGCAGGGAGCTCCTACGAGCAGTACTTC
D: .
size: .
J: TRBJ2-7
V: TRBV6-6

CDR3: CASSRDARYEQYF
DNA: TGTGCCAGCAGTAGGGACGCCCGTTACGAGCAGTACTTC
D: .
size: .
J: TRBJ2-7
V: TRBV6-1

CDR3: CASSLGQGGAGELFF
DNA: TGTGCCAGCAGCTTGGGACAGGGAGGGGCCGGGGAGCTGTTTTTT
D: .
size: .
J: TRBJ2-2
V: TRBV5-5